This TCR beta chain was observed in a study of T cells of healthy individuals (dated by TCRdb to the late 2010s). CDR1 and CDR2 are read off the germline V gene as MGHRA and YSYEKL. The cysteine opens and the phenylalanine closes a CDR3 of 15 amino acids. Just CDR3 DNA is preserved here, 45 bases in frame from base 1. The V end loses 2 bases and the J end loses 3 bases, and a stretch of 14 bases separates them. In regard to this clonotype: What antigen it recognizes has not been identified. Base-call qualities are not available, and no considerably larger clone is one nucleotide away.

Libraries were made using 5' RACE. Sequencing was carried out with an Illumina MiSeq. The public reads were reprocessed in TCRdb via fastp at Q25 and MiXCR, keeping in-frame beta chains. Duplicate CDR3 protein sequences are folded into a single record with the most common DNA and genes. In this sample the table shows around 98,000 distinct CDR3 sequences, 17% of which occur a single time. The biggest ten clones account for more than 5.5% of the sample. The chain was built from TRBV4-1 and TRBJ2-7; the D call is possibly TRBD1 or TRBD2, each sharing 5 bases. The TCR was taken from a human donor in good health. The nucleotide sequence is given as TGCGCCAGCAGCCAACCGGGACGGATAAACTACGAGCAGTACTTC. Its protein reads: CASSQPGRINYEQYF.